This TCR beta chain was profiled in a study of lymphopenia after photon versus proton radiotherapy. The study, taken as a whole, reports: Relative stability marked proton patients; photon patients lost diversity and naive cells. After the lymphocyte nadir, photon-treated repertoires showed oligoclonal expansion, especially of CD8+ Temra cells.

As regards this clone: Its antigen is undetermined.

Libraries were prepared by immunoSEQ multiplex PCR; TCRdb keeps only in-frame clonotypes and omits some of them. Of approximately 150,000 clones listed, 88% are singletons. Germline CDR1 is KGHSH and CDR2 is LQKENI. The CDR3 runs 13 residues. Trimming stripped 3 bases from V and 7 bases from J, with 10 bases between. The material sequenced was peripheral blood, taken from a patient treated with photon-based radiotherapy. The TCR originated in a man aged 50-60 years with gastric cancer. The gene calls are TRBV18 and TRBJ2-1; weak D call: TRBD2 (6 bases). This CDR3 reads CASSPIRENEQFF. DNA for the CDR3: TGTGCCAGCTCACCGATTCGGGAGAATGAGCAGTTCTTC.